Each of the 11 T cell receptor beta chains below was sequenced from the same sample in a study of T cells in women clearing cervical HPV infection. TCRdb's table, derived via immunoSEQ multiplex PCR, lists solely in-frame clones and lacks some. There are some 40,000 clones in the sample, with under 6.5% held by the top ten. Material: blood buffy coat. The receptors were gathered from a woman between 18 and 70 years old with a cervical HPV16 infection that either progressed to CIN3+ or cleared (not recorded which).

Remarks on this clone: The read ends 3 residues shy of where the CDR3 ends; the end is completed using the germline J gene. The rearrangement links TRBV7-2 to TRBJ2-3, with 11 bases matching TRBD1. Germline values: CDR1 SGHTA, CDR2 FQGNSA. The CDR3 runs 15 residues. CDR3: CASSLDRGQEQPQYF. The CDR3 DNA, read in part, is TGTGCCAGCAGCCTGGACAGGGGGCAGGAGCAGCCG. Full variable domain (outside the CDR3, taken from reference TRBV7-2 and TRBJ2-3): GAGVSQSPSNKVTEKGKDVELRCDPISGHTALYWYRQSLGQGLEFLIYFQGNSAPDKSGLPSDRFSAERTGGSVSTLTIQRTQQEDSAVYLCASSLDRGQEQPQYFGPGTRLTVL.

Notes on this clone: The read halts 3 residues ahead of the CDR3 end, with the missing end drawn from the germline J gene. The chain combines TRBV7-9 with TRBJ2-4; a possible D gene is TRBD2 (5 bases). Germline assignment: CDR1 SEHNR and CDR2 FQNEAQ (reference sequence). CDR3 size: 12 residues. The CDR3 loop is CAGSGNNYGQYF. CDR3 DNA (partial): TGTGCCGGGTCGGGGAATAACTATGGT.

Concerning this clone: The read comes to an end 3 residues before the CDR3 does, leaving the germline J gene to fill in the end. The J gene is TRBJ1-4, the V gene TRBV19; D ambiguous. CDR1 is LNHDA, CDR2 SQIVND, per germline (reference sequence). The CDR3 length is 17 residues. The ends were cut back, 4 bases at V and 6 bases at J, with 21 bases in the middle. The CDR3 reads CASSTPPSGDQDEKLFF. CDR3 DNA, as far as it was read: TGTGCCAGTAGTACCCCTCCCAGTGGCGATCAGGATGAAAAA.

In the case of this clone: The CDR3 end falls 3 residues outside the read, so it is completed with the germline J gene. The chain carries TRBV12-3 or TRBV12-4 and TRBJ2-1, with 9 nucleotides matching TRBD2. This CDR3 has 15 residues. The junction had 3 bases not matched to a gene; V was cut back by 3 bases and J by 3 bases. Incomplete CDR3 DNA: TGTGCCAGCAGTTTTGCGGGAGGGGGCTACAATGAG. The encoded protein is CASSFAGGGYNE. The full CDR3 is CASSFAGGGYNEQFF.

About this clone: The read ends 3 residues shy of where the CDR3 ends; the end is completed using the germline J gene. This chain uses TRBV5-1 with TRBJ1-1; D perhaps matches TRBD1 (5 bases). The CDR3 extends over 15 amino acids. Germline CDR1 and CDR2: SGHRS and YFSETQ. V was cut by 3 bases and J by 3 bases, with 15 bases left in between. CDR3 residues: CASSSSGNQDTEAFF. The CDR3 DNA, read in part, is TGCGCCAGCAGCTCCTCAGGGAACCAGGACACTGAA.

Comment on this clone: The read halts 3 residues ahead of the CDR3 end, with the missing end drawn from the germline J gene. This chain uses TRBV2 with TRBJ2-2, with 16 positions matching TRBD2. Trimming cost V 6 bases and J 5 bases; bases outside gene matches: 6. There are 17 residues in the CDR3. Germline CDR1 is SNHLY and CDR2 is FYNNEI. The CDR3: CASRRGLAGGQTGELFF. The covered CDR3 bases are TGTGCCAGCAGGAGGGGACTAGCGGGAGGGCAGACCGGGGAG.

Comments on this clone: The CDR3 goes on 3 residues after the read ends, and that part is filled in from the germline J gene. The J gene is TRBJ2-7, the V gene TRBV20-1; possibly TRBD1 for D (5 bases). This CDR3 contains 15 residues. Germline lookup yields CDR1 DFQATT and CDR2 SNEGSKA (reference sequence). Trimming removed 1 base at V and 1 base at J, with 14 bases between. Here the CDR3 reads CSARVVGHASYEQYF. The part of the CDR3 DNA that was read is TGCAGTGCTAGAGTAGTGGGGCATGCATCCTACGAG.

Comment on this clone: The CDR3 end is not reached by the read, which stops 3 residues before it; the germline J gene fills it in. The chain has TRBV19 and TRBJ1-2; 8 positions agree with TRBD1. This CDR3 is built from 15 residues. The germline V gene encodes CDR1 LNHDA and CDR2 SQIVND (reference sequence). V lost 6 bases and J lost 4; bases outside the gene matches: 10. The CDR3 DNA, read in part, is TGTGCCAGTAGCACAGGGGGGAGGGGATCCTATGGC. Its protein product is CASSTGGRGSYG. Given in full, the CDR3 is CASSTGGRGSYGYTF.

Concerning this clone itself: From the germline J gene comes the end of the CDR3, since the read stops 3 residues before it. The chain carries TRBV19 and TRBJ2-3, with a weak D call TRBD1 (5 bases). This CDR3 comprises 13 residues. The V gene lost 7 bases and the J gene lost 6 bases, with 14 bases spanning the gap. Per germline, CDR1 LNHDA and CDR2 SQIVND (reference sequence). The CDR3 DNA, read in part, is TGTGCCAGTAATGGGGCGAGAAGGGATACG. This translates into CASNGARRDT. The full CDR3 is CASNGARRDTQYF.

The sequenced part of the CDR3 DNA is TGTGCCAGCAGCTCGCCACGGGGGTCATACGAG. The encoded protein is CASSSPRGSYE. The whole CDR3 region reads CASSSPRGSYEQYF. The rearrangement joins TRBV7-2 to TRBJ2-7, with TRBD2 as a possible D gene (6 bases). The CDR3 extends 3 residues past the end of the read, so its final part is completed from the germline J gene. The CDR3 runs to 14 residues. Trimming shortened V by 4 bases and J by 4 bases, and 14 bases separated the two germline ends. Germline V CDR1 and CDR2: SGHTA, FQGNSA.

Remarks on this clone: The read ends 3 residues early relative to the CDR3; the germline J gene fills the gap. This same CDR3 is encoded by further DNA sequences in the sample. The chain uses TRBV7-9 and TRBJ2-5; D not resolved. Germline V gene lookup returns CDR1 SEHNR and CDR2 FQNEAQ (reference sequence). The CDR3 has 15 residues. V lost 0 bases and J 2 bases, leaving 10 bases between the germline ends. The CDR3 DNA, read in part, is TGTGCCAGCAGCTTAGCTTTGGCAGGACAAGAGACC. Translating it yields CASSLALAGQET. The whole CDR3 sequence is CASSLALAGQETQYF. Full variable domain (rest looked up from reference TRBV7-9 and TRBJ2-5): DTGVSQNPRHKITKRGQNVTFRCDPISEHNRLYWYRQTLGQGPEFLTYFQNEAQLEKSRLLSDRFSAERPKGSFSTLEIQRTEQGDSAMYLCASSLALAGQETQYFGPGTRLLVL.